A single sample gave rise to the 8 T cell receptor beta chains below, sequenced in a study of technical replicates of blood from a handful of donors. The repertoire was sequenced with immunoSEQ multiplex PCR; TCRdb's copy has only in-frame clones and lacks some. Of under 80,000 clones listed, 85% to 95% are singletons. Sample: T cells isolated from PBMCs. These receptor sequences come from a human donor in good health.

V and J are TRBV11-2 and TRBJ2-3, with 10 bases that match TRBD1. J lost 7 bases, V lost 8 bases, and 12 bases had no gene match. Looked up from germline, CDR1 is SGHAT and CDR2 is FQNNGV. CDR3 length: 15 residues. The DNA for the CDR3 is TGTGCCAGCCGGGATATAAGGGGACAGGGGCATACGCAGTATTTT. Translated: CASRDIRGQGHTQYF. Using reference TRBV11-2 and TRBJ2-3 for the parts outside the CDR3, the full variable domain is EAGVAQSPRYKIIEKRQSVAFWCNPISGHATLYWYQQILGQGPKLLIQFQNNGVVDDSQLPKDRFSAERLKGVDSTLKIQPAKLEDSAVYLCASRDIRGQGHTQYFGPGTRLTVL.

This chain connects TRBV6-5 to TRBJ2-7; 9 nucleotides align to TRBD1. Trimming removed 4 bases from V and 7 bases from J; junction bases left unmatched: 8. This CDR3 is built from 14 residues. The germline gives CDR1 MNHEY, CDR2 SVGAGI. The CDR3 protein is CASSSGTGLKEQYF. CDR3 sequence (DNA): TGTGCCAGCAGTTCCGGGACAGGGCTAAAGGAGCAGTACTTC.

This chain uses TRBV6-5 with TRBJ1-2; the match to TRBD1 covers 7 bases. This CDR3 comprises 14 residues. Trimming took 0 bases from V and 5 from J; bases not matched to a gene: 3. Per germline, CDR1 MNHEY and CDR2 SVGAGI. Written as DNA, the CDR3 is TGTGCCAGCAGTTACTCGGCCAGGGGGTATGGCTACACCTTC. As protein: CASSYSARGYGYTF.

CDR3 region: CAFAGTYNEQFF. The CDR3 DNA is TGTGCCTTTGCCGGGACCTACAATGAGCAGTTCTTC. This rearrangement joins TRBV30 to TRBJ2-1, with TRBD2 as a possible D gene (5 bases). The CDR3 spans 12 residues. The germline gives CDR1 GTSNPN, CDR2 SVGIG (reference sequence). Between the trimmed V and J ends, which lost 7 bases and 2 bases, there was a span of 9 bases.

The genes are TRBV6-4 and TRBJ2-5; possible D gene TRBD2, 5 bases. The V end lost 2 bases, the J end lost 7 bases, and 14 bases lay between the germline ends. This CDR3 has 14 residues. Germline lookup yields CDR1 MRHNA and CDR2 SNTAGT. The CDR3 coding sequence is TGTGCCAGCAGTGACAACGACGGGATGGGGACCCAGTACTTC. This gives the protein CASSDNDGMGTQYF.

The chain combines TRBV11-2 with TRBJ1-2; D not resolved. Trimming stripped 5 bases from V and 1 base from J, with 8 bases between. CDR1 is SGHAT, CDR2 FQNNGV, per germline. The CDR3 contains 13 residues. The CDR3 protein is CASSPYSNYGYTF. CDR3 bases: TGTGCCAGCAGCCCGTACAGTAACTATGGCTACACCTTC.

The J gene is TRBJ1-1, the V gene TRBV27, with TRBD1 matching 8 bases. CDR3 length: 15 amino acids. Trimming at V came to 0 bases and at J to 3 bases, leaving 3 bases not matched to a gene. Germline V gene lookup returns CDR1 MNHEY and CDR2 SMNVEV (reference sequence). Here the CDR3 DNA reads TGTGCCAGCAGTTTATCCAACAGGGGGTACACTGAAGCTTTCTTT. Translation: CASSLSNRGYTEAFF.

The rearrangement uses TRBV5-1 and TRBJ1-2; D possibly corresponds to TRBD1 (5 bases). CDR1 is SGHRS and CDR2 is YFSETQ in the germline V gene. Trimming pared 2 bases from V and 3 bases from J, leaving 11 bases between. The length of the CDR3 is 14 residues. In DNA form, the CDR3 reads TGCGCCAGCAGCTTCTGGGGGGGGGACTATGGCTACACCTTC. The encoded protein is CASSFWGGDYGYTF.